These T cell receptor beta chains were read from a single sample in a study of shared T cell receptors in the human thymus. This table comes from immunoSEQ multiplex PCR, and its TCRdb copy is limited to in-frame clones, with some not included. The data show some 640,000 clones, around 87% seen once. These same records also appear under a second study, on human thymus T cells.

Specimen: thymocytes. The origin of the receptors is a boy under two years old with a congenital heart defect. The CDR3 runs from the conserved cysteine through the conserved F or W. A D gene is named only where the DNA matches it firmly. Rows may omit the clone size; those that give it use once, few, many or a size class.

>TRBJ1-2|.|TRBV27|TRBD1
TGTGCCAGCAGTTTATCGACGGGACAGGGGAACTATGGCTACACCTTC
CASSLSTGQGNYGYTF
>TRBJ2-3|.|TRBV5-6|.
TGTGCCAGCACCGTTAATTACGGGATGCCACCGGATACGCAGTATTTT
CASTVNYGMPPDTQYF
>TRBJ2-7|.|TRBV28|TRBD2
TGTGCCAGCAGTATCACCCCTAGCGGGAGTGTCTACGAGCAGTACTTC
CASSITPSGSVYEQYF
>TRBJ1-2|.|TRBV4-3|TRBD1
TGCGCCAGCAGCCAAGCGGCCCAAAGACTACAGGGGGCAAGGTATGGCTACACCTTC
CASSQAAQRLQGARYGYTF
>TRBJ1-4|.|TRBV5-1|.
TGCGCCAGCAGCCCCCCACAGGGTCCTGAAAAACTGTTTTTT
CASSPPQGPEKLFF
>TRBJ2-7|.|TRBV6-1|TRBD2
TGTGCCAGCAGTGAGGGAGGGGACGAGCAGTACTTC
CASSEGGDEQYF
>TRBJ1-2|.|TRBV15|TRBD1
TGTGCCACCAGTGGGACAGGGGCGTTTGCAGTTCAGGGCTACACCTTC
CATSGTGAFAVQGYTF
>TRBJ2-4|.|TRBV27|TRBD1
TGTGCCAGCAGTGGGACAGGGGGCGGGGACATTCAGTACTTC
CASSGTGGGDIQYF
>TRBJ1-6|.|TRBV4-1|.
TGCACCAGCAGCCAAGACGTGAGTTCACCCCTCCACTTT
CTSSQDVSSPLHF
>TRBJ2-7|.|TRBV15|.
TGTGCCACCAGCAGCGCAAGGATCATCGAGGGAAGCTCCTACGAGCAGTACTTC
CATSSARIIEGSSYEQYF
>TRBJ1-2|.|TRBV28|.
TGTGCCAGCAGTTTAAGGTCAGGTCACTACTATGGCTACACCTTC
CASSLRSGHYYGYTF
>TRBJ1-1|.|TRBV30|TRBD1
TGTGCCTGGGGGGGGACAGGGGACACTGAAGCTTTCTTT
CAWGGTGDTEAFF
>TRBJ1-2|.|TRBV4-3|.
TGCGCCAGCAGCCCCCCCGGGGAGGGGTTGGACGGCTACACCTTC
CASSPPGEGLDGYTF
>TRBJ2-1|.|TRBV7-9|TRBD2
TGTGCCAGCAGCCTCCTTGGGGGAGGGACTTACAATGAGCAGTTCTTC
CASSLLGGGTYNEQFF
>TRBJ2-7|.|TRBV5-6|.
TGTGCCAGCAGCTTGAAACAGGGAGCCCACGAGCAGTACTTC
CASSLKQGAHEQYF
>TRBJ1-3|few|TRBV10-2|.
TGCGCCAGCGTGGCCGCCTCTGGAAACACCATATATTTT
CASVAASGNTIYF
>TRBJ2-1|.|TRBV10-3|.
TGTGCCACGATGACAGTCCCTAGCTCCTACAATGAGCAGTTCTTC
CATMTVPSSYNEQFF
>TRBJ1-5|.|TRBV10-3|.
TGTGCCGCCGCGGCAGGGTGGCATCATCAGCCCCAGCATTTT
CAAAAGWHHQPQHF
>TRBJ1-1|.|TRBV29-1|TRBD1
TGCAGCGTTGAAAGGTACAGGGGGGGGAACACTGAAGCTTTCTTT
CSVERYRGGNTEAFF
>TRBJ2-7|.|TRBV10-3|TRBD2
TGTGCCACCGGCCGGGGGGAGTCAGGCGAGCAGTACTTC
CATGRGESGEQYF
>TRBJ1-1|.|TRBV6-5|.
TGTGCCAGCAGTTACAGGCAGGGAAGGGGGAACACTGAAGCTTTCTTT
CASSYRQGRGNTEAFF
>TRBJ1-4|.|TRBV18|.
TGTGCCAGCTCATTGAAAGACAGATTCTCTACAACTAATGAAAAACTGTTTTTT
CASSLKDRFSTTNEKLFF